This T cell receptor (beta chain) was retrieved from a study of long-term antiretroviral therapy in people with HIV. V was trimmed by 5 bases and J by 8 bases, leaving 9 bases between them. The CDR3 spans 11 residues. Germline loops: CDR1 LNHNV, CDR2 YYDKDF (reference sequence). Sequencing relied on immunoSEQ assay v3.0, run at survey level. Only in-frame clones appear in the TCRdb table, and some are missing; sequencing was by immunoSEQ multiplex PCR. The sample includes tens of thousands of clones, roughly 90% seen only once; the top ten take roughly 4%. Sequencing was performed on unsorted PBMCs, taken 0.5 years after starting antiretroviral therapy. The receptor was isolated from a woman aged 18-30 years with HIV. V gene TRBV15 combines with J gene TRBJ1-2; D unresolved. CDR3 loop: CATSWGYGYTF. For the CDR3, the DNA is TGTGCCACCAGCTGGGGTTACGGCTACACCTTC.